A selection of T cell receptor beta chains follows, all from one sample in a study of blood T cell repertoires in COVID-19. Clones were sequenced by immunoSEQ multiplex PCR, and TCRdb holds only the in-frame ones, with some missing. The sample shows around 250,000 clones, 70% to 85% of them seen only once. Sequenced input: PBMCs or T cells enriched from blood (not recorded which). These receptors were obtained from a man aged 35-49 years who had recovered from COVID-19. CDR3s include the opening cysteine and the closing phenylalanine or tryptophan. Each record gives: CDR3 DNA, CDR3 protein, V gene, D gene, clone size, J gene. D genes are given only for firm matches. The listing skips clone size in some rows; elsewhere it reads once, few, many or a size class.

TGTGCCAGCAAAAGGACCACAGGAGAGACCCAGTACTTC	CASKRTTGETQYF	TRBV2	NA	NA	TRBJ2-5
TGTGCCAGCTCTTTCTCGAGCTCCTACAATGAGCAGTTCTTC	CASSFSSSYNEQFF	TRBV2	NA	NA	TRBJ2-1
TGTGCCAGCAGTTACTCTCGACAGGGGCCCTATGGCTACACCTTC	CASSYSRQGPYGYTF	TRBV6-2/TRBV6-3	TRBD1	NA	TRBJ1-2
TGTGCCAGCAGCCCGGACAGGGGATCTTCACCCCTCCACTTT	CASSPDRGSSPLHF	TRBV13	TRBD1	once	TRBJ1-6
TGCAGCGTTGCTGGCAGGCAAAGGAGGGACATTCAGTACTTC	CSVAGRQRRDIQYF	TRBV29-1	NA	once	TRBJ2-4
TGCGCCAGCAGCCAGGGGCCAGGGGGAAAAGGTGGCTACACCTTC	CASSQGPGGKGGYTF	TRBV4-3	TRBD1	NA	TRBJ1-2
TGTGCCTGGAGACCACCCGGGACAGCCTACGAGCAGTACTTC	CAWRPPGTAYEQYF	TRBV30	TRBD1	NA	TRBJ2-7
TGTGCCAGCAGTCCCGACAGGGACCCTTCGGGGCCCCAGCATTTT	CASSPDRDPSGPQHF	TRBV2	TRBD1	NA	TRBJ1-5
TGTGCCAGCAGCTTGTCCGGGAGCCATCAAGAGACCCAGTACTTC	CASSLSGSHQETQYF	TRBV5-4	NA	NA	TRBJ2-5
TGTGCCAGCAGCTCCGGACTTTTCTACAATGAGCAGTTCTTC	CASSSGLFYNEQFF	TRBV6-1	NA	NA	TRBJ2-1
TGTGCCAGCAGCCAACCGGGACAGGTTCTTTTTGATGGCTACACCTTC	CASSQPGQVLFDGYTF	TRBV3-1/TRBV3-2	TRBD1	NA	TRBJ1-2
TGTGCCAGCGCCGGGACAGTTATCTACGAGCAGTACTTC	CASAGTVIYEQYF	TRBV27	TRBD1	NA	TRBJ2-7
TGTGCCAGCAGCGTAGCCGACAGGGGAACTGGGGCCAACGTCCTGACTTTC	CASSVADRGTGANVLTF	TRBV9	TRBD1	NA	TRBJ2-6
TGTGCCCCTAGGGCGACAGGGGGTGAAGAGACCCAGTACTTC	CAPRATGGEETQYF	TRBV6-7	TRBD1	NA	TRBJ2-5
TGCGCCAGCCTTAGGGGGGGAAGTACGGATACGCAGTATTTT	CASLRGGSTDTQYF	TRBV5-1	NA	NA	TRBJ2-3
TGTGCCAGCAGCGTTTCGGGACAGGGGGCCCTCTACGAGCAGTACTTC	CASSVSGQGALYEQYF	TRBV9	TRBD1	few	TRBJ2-7
TGTGCCAGCAGTTTAGGCAGGGCCGCTGAAGCTTTCTTT	CASSLGRAAEAFF	TRBV12-3/TRBV12-4	NA	NA	TRBJ1-1